The rows below give T cell receptor beta chains drawn from one sample of a study of blood T cell repertoires in COVID-19. This table comes from immunoSEQ multiplex PCR, and its TCRdb copy is limited to in-frame clones, with some not included. The sample records about 210,000 clones, less than 85% being singletons. Material: peripheral blood. The source is an elderly woman with COVID-19, enrolled during active disease. CDR3s include the opening cysteine and the closing phenylalanine or tryptophan.

j_call v_call cdr3_aa
TRBJ2-7 TRBV2 CASSPGTAPYEQYF
TRBJ2-7 TRBV11-2 CASSLGDSSTYEQYF
TRBJ2-1 TRBV9 CASSVLAGEQFF
TRBJ1-5 TRBV19 CASSIGRGHGNQPQHF
TRBJ2-4 TRBV5-1 CASSRGGSDIQYF
TRBJ1-2 TRBV15 CATSRDGGGYTF
TRBJ2-6 TRBV7-9 CASSLGAAGANVLTF
TRBJ1-1 TRBV10-3 CAIKKQGRDTEAFF
TRBJ2-3 TRBV7-9 CASSRSGSRGDTQYF
TRBJ1-2 TRBV4-1 CASSQGAYYGYTF
TRBJ1-2 TRBV11-2 CASSPGTDYGYTF
TRBJ2-7 TRBV7-2 CASSSTGGETYEQYF
TRBJ2-7 TRBV11-2 CASSLVTGGPEEQYF
TRBJ1-2 TRBV7-9 CASTGPVAGQGNYGYTF
TRBJ2-1 TRBV29-1 CSVEGRLRAEQFF
TRBJ1-1 TRBV12-3/TRBV12-4 CASSFTGGTEAFF
TRBJ1-1 TRBV7-6 CASSLGTVWRVNTEAFF
TRBJ2-2 TRBV5-1 CASRDRASTGELFF
TRBJ2-1 TRBV9 CASSVEGGSYVAYNEQFF
TRBJ2-2 TRBV24-1 CATSDLAGVDTGELFF
TRBJ2-5 TRBV4-1 CASSQFGGEAQYF
TRBJ2-7 TRBV28 CASSLSSGPHYEQYF
TRBJ2-7 TRBV5-1 CASSQALGYEQYF